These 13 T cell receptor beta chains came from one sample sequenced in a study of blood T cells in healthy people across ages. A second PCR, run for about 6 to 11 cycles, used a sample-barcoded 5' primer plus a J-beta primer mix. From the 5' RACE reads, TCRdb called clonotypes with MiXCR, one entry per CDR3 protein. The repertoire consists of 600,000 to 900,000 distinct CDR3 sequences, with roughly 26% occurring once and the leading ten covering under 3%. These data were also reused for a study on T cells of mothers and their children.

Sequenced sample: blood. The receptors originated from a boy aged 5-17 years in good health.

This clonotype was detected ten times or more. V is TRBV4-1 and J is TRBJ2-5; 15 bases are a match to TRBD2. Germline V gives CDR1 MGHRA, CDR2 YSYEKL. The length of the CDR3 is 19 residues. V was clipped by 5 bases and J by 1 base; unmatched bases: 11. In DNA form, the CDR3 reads TGCGCCAGCAGCGGGGGACTAGCGGGGGGCTACACTCCCCAAGAGACCCAGTACTTC. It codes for CASSGGLAGGYTPQETQYF.

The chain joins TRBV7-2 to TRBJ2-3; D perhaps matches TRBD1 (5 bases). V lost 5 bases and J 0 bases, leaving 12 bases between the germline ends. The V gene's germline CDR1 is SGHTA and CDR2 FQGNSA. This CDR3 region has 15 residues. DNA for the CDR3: TGTGCCAGCAGCCCACAGGAACTTAGCACAGATACGCAGTATTTT. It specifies CASSPQELSTDTQYF.

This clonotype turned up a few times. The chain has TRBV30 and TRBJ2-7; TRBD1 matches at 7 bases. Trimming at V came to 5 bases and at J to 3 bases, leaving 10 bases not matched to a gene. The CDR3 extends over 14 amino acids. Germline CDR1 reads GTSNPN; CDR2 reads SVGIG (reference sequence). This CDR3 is CAWGHGQVGYEQYF. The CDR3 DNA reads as TGTGCCTGGGGGCACGGACAGGTAGGCTACGAGCAGTACTTC.

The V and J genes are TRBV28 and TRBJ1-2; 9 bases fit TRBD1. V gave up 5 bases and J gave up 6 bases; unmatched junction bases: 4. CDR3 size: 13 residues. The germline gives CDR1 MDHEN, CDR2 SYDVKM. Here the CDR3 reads CASSLQGAHGYTF. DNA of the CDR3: TGTGCCAGCAGTCTACAGGGGGCGCATGGCTACACCTTC.

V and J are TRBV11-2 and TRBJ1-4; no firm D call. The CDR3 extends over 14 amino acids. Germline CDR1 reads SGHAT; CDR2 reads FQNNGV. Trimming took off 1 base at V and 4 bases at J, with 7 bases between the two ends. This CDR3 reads CASSLGRLNEKLFF. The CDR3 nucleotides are TGTGCCAGCAGCTTAGGACGGCTTAATGAAAAACTGTTTTTT.

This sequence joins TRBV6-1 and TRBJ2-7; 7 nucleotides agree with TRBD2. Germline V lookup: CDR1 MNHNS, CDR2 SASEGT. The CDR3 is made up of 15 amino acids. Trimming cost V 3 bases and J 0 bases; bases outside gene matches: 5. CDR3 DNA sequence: TGTGCCAGCAGTGAGGACGGGGGGTCCTCCTACGAGCAGTACTTC. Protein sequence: CASSEDGGSSYEQYF.

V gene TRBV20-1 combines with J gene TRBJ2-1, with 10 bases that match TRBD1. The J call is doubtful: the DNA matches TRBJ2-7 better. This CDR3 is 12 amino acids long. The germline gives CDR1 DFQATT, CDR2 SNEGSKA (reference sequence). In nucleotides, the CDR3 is TGCAGTGCCGGGACAGGGGCGTACGAGCAGTACTTC. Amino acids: CSAGTGAYEQYF.

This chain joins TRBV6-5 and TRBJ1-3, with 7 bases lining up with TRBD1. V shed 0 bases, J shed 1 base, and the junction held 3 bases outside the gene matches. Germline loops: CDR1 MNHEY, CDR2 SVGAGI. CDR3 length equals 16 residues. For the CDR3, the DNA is TGTGCCAGCAGTTACTCGGGCAGGGGGTCTGGAAACACCATATATTTT. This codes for CASSYSGRGSGNTIYF.

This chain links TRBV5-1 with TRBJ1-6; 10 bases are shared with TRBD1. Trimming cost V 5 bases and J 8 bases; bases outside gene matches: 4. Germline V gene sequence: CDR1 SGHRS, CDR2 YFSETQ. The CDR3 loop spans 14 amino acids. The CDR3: CASRAGQGHSPLHF. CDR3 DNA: TGCGCCAGCAGGGCGGGACAGGGGCATTCACCCCTCCACTTT.

The CDR3 sequence is CASSRQATYGYTF. CDR3 nucleotide sequence: TGTGCCAGTAGTAGGCAGGCTACCTATGGCTACACCTTC. This chain uses TRBV19 with TRBJ1-2; no definite D call. Germline V gives CDR1 LNHDA, CDR2 SQIVND (reference sequence). V was shortened by 4 bases and J by 4 bases, with 10 bases between the two germline ends. The CDR3 is made up of 13 amino acids.

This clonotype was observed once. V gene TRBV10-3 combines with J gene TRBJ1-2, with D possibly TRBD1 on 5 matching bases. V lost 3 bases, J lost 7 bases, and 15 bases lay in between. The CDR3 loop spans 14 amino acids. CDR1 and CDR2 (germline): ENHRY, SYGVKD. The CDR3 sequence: CAISEVNQGGGYTF. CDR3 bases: TGTGCCATCAGTGAAGTGAACCAGGGTGGTGGCTACACCTTC.

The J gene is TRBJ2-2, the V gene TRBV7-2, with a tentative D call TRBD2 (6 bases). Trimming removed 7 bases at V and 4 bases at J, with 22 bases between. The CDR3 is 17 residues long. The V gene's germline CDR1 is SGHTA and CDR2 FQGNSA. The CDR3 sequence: CASTQKKAGLGTGELFF. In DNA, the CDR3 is TGTGCCAGCACCCAAAAGAAGGCGGGGCTCGGCACCGGGGAGCTGTTTTTT.

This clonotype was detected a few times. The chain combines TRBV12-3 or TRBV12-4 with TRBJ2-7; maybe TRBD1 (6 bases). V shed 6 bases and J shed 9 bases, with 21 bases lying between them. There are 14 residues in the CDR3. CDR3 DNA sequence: TGTGCCAGCAGGAACGTTCCAGGGGAGCGCGGGCAGTACTTC. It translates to CASRNVPGERGQYF.